The rows below give T cell receptor beta chains drawn from one sample of a study of control samples from healthy donors and cancer patients. Using immunoSEQ multiplex PCR, the repertoire was profiled, and TCRdb retains in-frame clones only, with some absent. The table lists 170,000 or so clones, 94% of them singletons. The material sequenced was blood. All receptors derive from a woman younger than 35 in good health. Both conserved end residues are part of each CDR3. The order of the fields is clone size, J gene, V gene, CDR3 protein. Only part of the rows carry a size: once, few, many, or a class if the clone is expanded.

. | TRBJ2-5 | TRBV2 | CASSELGHSQETQYF
. | TRBJ1-4 | TRBV12-5 | CASGLVLGRGGEKLFF
. | TRBJ1-2 | TRBV6-2/TRBV6-3 | CASSGTGGSDGYTF
. | TRBJ1-6 | TRBV2 | CASSGRPDSPLHF
. | TRBJ1-4 | TRBV4-1 | CASSQLRTPKREKLFF
. | TRBJ1-2 | TRBV10-3 | CAISAQIGTYGYTF
. | TRBJ1-1 | TRBV18 | CASSPYSPEAFF
. | TRBJ2-1 | TRBV28 | CASSLLTSALYNEQFF
. | TRBJ2-2 | TRBV11-2 | CASSLDSVGLTGELFF
. | TRBJ2-1 | TRBV11-2 | CASSPIGDEQFF
. | TRBJ1-1 | TRBV18 | CASSLGQGMNTEAFF
. | TRBJ1-1 | TRBV13 | CASSLLRGGTEAFF
. | TRBJ2-3 | TRBV11-2 | CASRRGLTDTQYF
few | TRBJ2-7 | TRBV7-9 | CASSLVLLPYEQYF
. | TRBJ2-5 | TRBV19 | CASRGAGSETQYF
. | TRBJ1-3 | TRBV2 | CASRTQGAPGNTIYF
. | TRBJ2-1 | TRBV4-1 | CASRLAGGSFNEQFF
. | TRBJ2-7 | TRBV29-1 | CSVGTVSSYEQYF
. | TRBJ1-4 | TRBV15 | CATSRGGGPQEKLFF
. | TRBJ2-3 | TRBV20-1 | CSASYSFLAGGSPNTDTQYF
. | TRBJ1-5 | TRBV15 | CATSREVYQPQHF
. | TRBJ2-2 | TRBV4-3 | CASSQDVEGVEGDITGELFF
. | TRBJ1-1 | TRBV19 | CASSLRDSSPEAFF
. | TRBJ1-3 | TRBV7-6 | CASSLNQKTRNTIYF
. | TRBJ2-1 | TRBV7-9 | CASSFQGNNEQFF
. | TRBJ1-1 | TRBV3-1/TRBV3-2 | CASSQDPRGRGSAEAFF
once | TRBJ2-5 | TRBV11-2 | CASSQVWGGRETQYF
. | TRBJ2-1 | TRBV10-1 | CASSEPVSKHEQFF
. | TRBJ2-7 | TRBV6-5 | CASSQRAGAYEQYF
. | TRBJ2-6 | TRBV9 | CASSGLTGQHHSISSGANVLTF
. | TRBJ1-2 | TRBV12-3/TRBV12-4 | CASSRGYGYTF
. | TRBJ1-2 | TRBV2 | CASSGGQGANYGYTF
. | TRBJ1-2 | TRBV7-2 | CASSSEPGGDGYTF
. | TRBJ2-7 | TRBV24-1 | CAPRTSSYEQYF
. | TRBJ1-2 | TRBV28 | CASLGAGYTF
. | TRBJ1-6 | TRBV6-5 | CASSYSGGARNSPLHF
. | TRBJ2-2 | TRBV10-3 | CAISESEPSNAGELFF